This TCR beta chain was found in a study of T-cell memory formation after mild COVID-19. A single record per CDR3 protein comes from TCRdb applying MiXCR to the 5' RACE reads. Found here are around 200,000 distinct CDR3 sequences, about 10% of them singletons; the top ten hold approximately 2.8%. The CDR3 is made up of 13 amino acids. Germline assignment: CDR1 KGHSH and CDR2 LQKENI. The V end was cut by 5 bases, the J end by 4 bases, with 12 bases between. This clonotype was obtained from a man aged 18 to 35 who had mild COVID-19 (a few samples of this study predate the infection). Cell type and time point are not known. The chain has TRBV18 and TRBJ2-7, with a weak D call TRBD1 (5 bases). Material: PBMCs or a T cell subset sorted from them (not recorded which). In DNA form, the CDR3 reads TGTGCCAGCTCAAAGGGGAAGGCTTACGAGCAGTACTTC. This translates into CASSKGKAYEQYF.